This T cell receptor (beta chain) was sequenced for a study of response to subunit inactivated influenza vaccine. About this clonotype itself: Its antigen is unknown.

Points from the study as a whole: Each seasonal flu vaccination may recruit only limited new T cells, authors suggested.

This CDR3 is built from 14 residues. V shed 4 bases, J shed 5 bases, and the junction held 8 bases outside the gene matches. Germline-derived CDR1 and CDR2 are SGHRS and YFSETQ. One entry per CDR3 protein results from TCRdb running MiXCR on the RT-PCR reads. Among 710,000 or so distinct CDR3 sequences listed, 15% to 19% were seen once. The chain employs TRBV5-1 and TRBJ2-5, with 7 nucleotides matching TRBD1. The sequence came from a middle-aged man who received an inactivated influenza vaccine. This material consisted of PBMCs from blood, taken roughly 12 days after vaccination. The CDR3 protein is CASSLTQGEETQYF. The CDR3 region has the DNA TGCGCCAGCAGCCTTACGCAGGGGGAGGAGACCCAGTACTTC.